This T cell receptor beta chain emerged from a study of CD8+CD57+ T cells in acquired aplastic anemia. About the research overall: The average for DNA from sorted CD4+ and CD8+ cells was around 3.4 ug. Study results and caveats: Researchers report that twenty-nine CD8+ CDR3 sequences appeared in both patients and controls.

V lost 8 bases to trimming and J lost 6 bases; unmatched junction nucleotides: 11. The CDR3 loop spans 14 amino acids. TCR beta VDJ and CDR3 profiling used genomic DNA as template. TCRdb re-derived calls from the reads in MiXCR, one entry per CDR3 protein. In the table there are roughly 120,000 distinct CDR3 sequences, 50% to 60% of which are singletons. This clonotype has a count of ten or more. Its antigen remains unidentified. Only patients with CD8+CD57+ cell expansion on flow cytometry were chosen for sequencing. All patients had severe acquired aplastic anemia. Patients were therapy-naive when their blood was sampled.

The material sequenced was sorted CD4+, CD8+, or CD8+CD57+ T cells (not recorded which) from PBMCs. The gene calls are TRBV12-3 or TRBV12-4 and TRBJ2-3; TRBD2 aligns across 7 bases. The receptor was isolated from a human donor with aplastic anemia. This CDR3 reads CASLPAGVRDTQYF. DNA for the CDR3: TGTGCCAGCCTGCCTGCGGGAGTTCGGGATACGCAGTATTTT.